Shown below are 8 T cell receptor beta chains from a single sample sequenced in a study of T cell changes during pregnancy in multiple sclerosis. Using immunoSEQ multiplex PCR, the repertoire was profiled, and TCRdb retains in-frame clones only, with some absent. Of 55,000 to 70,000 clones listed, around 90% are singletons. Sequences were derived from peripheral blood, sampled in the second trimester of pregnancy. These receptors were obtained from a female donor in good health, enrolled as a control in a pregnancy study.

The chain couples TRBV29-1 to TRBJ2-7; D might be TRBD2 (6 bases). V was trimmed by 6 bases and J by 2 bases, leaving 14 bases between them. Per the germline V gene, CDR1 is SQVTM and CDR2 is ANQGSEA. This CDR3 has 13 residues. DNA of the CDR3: TGCAGCGTCGTCCGGGACTTTCCCTACGAGCAGTACTTC. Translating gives CSVVRDFPYEQYF.

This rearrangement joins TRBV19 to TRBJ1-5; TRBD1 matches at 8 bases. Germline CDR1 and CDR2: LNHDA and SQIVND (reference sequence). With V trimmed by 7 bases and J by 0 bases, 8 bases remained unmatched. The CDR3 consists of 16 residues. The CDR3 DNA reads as TGTGCCAGTACCCCCGGGACAGGACGTAGCAATCAGCCCCAGCATTTT. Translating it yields CASTPGTGRSNQPQHF.

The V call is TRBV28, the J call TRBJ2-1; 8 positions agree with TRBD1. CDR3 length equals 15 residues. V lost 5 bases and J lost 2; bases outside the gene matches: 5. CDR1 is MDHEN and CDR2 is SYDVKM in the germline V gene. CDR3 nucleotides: TGTGCCAGCAGTCCACCACAGGGGGCCTACAATGAGCAGTTCTTC. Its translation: CASSPPQGAYNEQFF.

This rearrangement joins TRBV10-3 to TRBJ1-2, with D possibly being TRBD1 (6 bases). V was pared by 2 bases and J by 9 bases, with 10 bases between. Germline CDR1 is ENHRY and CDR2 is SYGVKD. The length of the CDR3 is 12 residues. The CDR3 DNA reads TGTGCCATCAGTGAGGGGGGCGGCAGCTACACCTTC. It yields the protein CAISEGGGSYTF.

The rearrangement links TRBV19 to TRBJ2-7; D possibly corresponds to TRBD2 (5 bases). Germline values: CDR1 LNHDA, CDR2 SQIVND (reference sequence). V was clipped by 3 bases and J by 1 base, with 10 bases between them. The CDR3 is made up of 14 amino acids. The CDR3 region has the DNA TGTGCCAGTAGTATTAATGGGGAGTCCTACGAGCAGTACTTC. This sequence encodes CASSINGESYEQYF.

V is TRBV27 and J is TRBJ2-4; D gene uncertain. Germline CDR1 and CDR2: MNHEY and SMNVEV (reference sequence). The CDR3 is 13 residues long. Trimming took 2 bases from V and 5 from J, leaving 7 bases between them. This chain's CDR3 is CASSLRGENIQYF. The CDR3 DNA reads TGTGCCAGCAGTTTACGCGGCGAAAACATTCAGTACTTC.

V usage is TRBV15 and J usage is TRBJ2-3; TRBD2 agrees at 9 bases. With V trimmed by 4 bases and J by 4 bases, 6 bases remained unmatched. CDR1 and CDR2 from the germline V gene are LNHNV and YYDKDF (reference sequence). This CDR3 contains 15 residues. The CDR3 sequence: CATSKRAGGPDTQYF. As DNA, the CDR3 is TGTGCCACCAGCAAAAGGGCGGGAGGGCCAGATACGCAGTATTTT.

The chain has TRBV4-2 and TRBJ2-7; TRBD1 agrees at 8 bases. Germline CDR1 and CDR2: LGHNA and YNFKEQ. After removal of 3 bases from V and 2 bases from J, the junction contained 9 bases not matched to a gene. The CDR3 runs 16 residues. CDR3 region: CASSQPSGTGTYEQYF. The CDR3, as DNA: TGTGCCAGCAGCCAGCCCTCCGGGACAGGAACCTACGAGCAGTACTTC.